Below, 26 T cell receptor beta chains from the same sample are listed, as sequenced in a study of metastatic and nonmetastatic thyroid tumors (dated by TCRdb to the early 2020s). Libraries were prepared through PCR. The data were produced on an Illumina HiSeq 4000. Through fastp at Q25 and MiXCR, TCRdb rebuilt clones from the public reads, retaining in-frame beta chains. The sample table holds around 7,100 clones, of which 25% to 30% were seen once. The ten largest clones represent approximately 16% of the sample. No patient had received any treatment before thyroid surgery. Sequencing was done on a sample of adjacent normal tissue. Receptor source: a female donor with papillary thyroid cancer or a benign thyroid nodule (not recorded which). Some clones in this sample may be carry-over from other donors' samples.

The CDR3 reads CASRPNRRGEQYF. The DNA for the CDR3 is TGTGCCAGCAGGCCAAACAGGAGAGGCGAGCAGTACTTC. The chain combines TRBV6-2 or TRBV6-3 with TRBJ2-7, with D tentatively TRBD1 (5 bases). Trimming took 6 bases from V and 6 from J, leaving 15 bases between them. Germline assignment: CDR1 MNHEY and CDR2 SVGEGT. This CDR3 comprises 13 residues.

There are a few counts of this clone. The chain has TRBV28 and TRBJ2-1, with D possibly being TRBD1 (7 bases). Trimming removed 3 bases from V and 10 bases from J, with 16 bases in between. The V gene's germline CDR1 is MDHEN and CDR2 SYDVKM. This CDR3 is 14 amino acids long. CDR3 in DNA: TGTGCCAGCAGTTTCCCCAGGGGGGTGGGGGAGCAGTTCTTC. Translating gives CASSFPRGVGEQFF.

Sample share makes this clone medium-sized (0.01 to 0.1%). J is TRBJ2-7 and V is TRBV29-1, with D hard to call. Trimming removed 0 bases from V and 2 bases from J, with 8 bases in between. Germline CDR1 reads SQVTM; CDR2 reads ANQGSEA. The CDR3 contains 13 residues. DNA for the CDR3: TGCAGCGTTGAAGACCGCCCCACCTACGAGCAGTACTTC. Encoded protein: CSVEDRPTYEQYF.

The chain links TRBV20-1 to TRBJ2-1; D is possibly TRBD1 (5 bases). The CDR3 is 11 residues long. Germline V lookup: CDR1 DFQATT, CDR2 SNEGSKA (reference sequence). V was clipped by 2 bases and J by 10 bases, with 9 bases between them. This CDR3 reads CSARRPGEQFF. The CDR3 coding sequence is TGCAGTGCTAGAAGGCCAGGGGAGCAGTTCTTC.

The chain joins TRBV5-1 to TRBJ2-5; D remains unclear. V lost 0 bases, J lost 1 base, and 10 bases lay in between. CDR1 and CDR2 from the germline V gene are SGHRS and YFSETQ. The CDR3 loop spans 15 amino acids. CDR3 DNA: TGCGCCAGCAGCTTGGACTCGTTACGCCAAGAGACCCAGTACTTC. Translating it yields CASSLDSLRQETQYF. The entire variable domain, with the rest obtained from reference TRBV5-1 and TRBJ2-5, is as follows: KAGVTQTPRYLIKTRGQQVTLSCSPISGHRSVSWYQQTPGQGLQFLFEYFSETQRNKGNFPGRFSGRQFSNSRSEMNVSTLELGDSALYLCASSLDSLRQETQYFGPGTRLLVL.

This clone has a single count. The genes are TRBV30 and TRBJ2-7, with D tentatively TRBD1 or TRBD2 (5 bases each). The CDR3 spans 14 residues. V lost 3 bases, J lost 4 bases, and 16 bases lay in between. Germline CDR1 GTSNPN, CDR2 SVGIG (reference sequence). The CDR3 DNA reads TGTGCCTGGAGGAGCAGTCCAGGGACGTACGAGCAGTACTTC. Protein sequence: CAWRSSPGTYEQYF. Supplemented by reference TRBV30 and TRBJ2-7, the full variable domain reads SQTIHQWPATLVQPVGSPLSLECTVEGTSNPNLYWYRQAAGRGLQLLFYSVGIGQISSEVPQNLSASRPQDRQFILSSKKLLLSDSGFYLCAWRSSPGTYEQYFGPGTRLTVT.

By share of the sample, this clone is large. The rearrangement uses TRBV12-3 or TRBV12-4 and TRBJ2-1; 8 bases are a match to TRBD1. The trim removed 7 bases at V and 5 bases at J, leaving 10 bases unmatched. This CDR3 has 15 residues. CDR3 protein: CASTSGQGSHNEQFF. The CDR3, as DNA: TGTGCCAGCACCTCTGGACAGGGAAGTCACAATGAGCAGTTCTTC.

This clone came up a few times. This chain uses TRBV30 with TRBJ2-1, with a tentative D call TRBD2 (6 bases). Germline V gene sequence: CDR1 GTSNPN, CDR2 SVGIG (reference sequence). The CDR3 consists of 15 residues. Between the trimmed V and J ends, which lost 2 bases and 0 bases, there was a span of 11 bases. CDR3: CAWSWGESSYNEQFF. The CDR3, as DNA: TGTGCCTGGAGTTGGGGGGAGAGCTCCTACAATGAGCAGTTCTTC.

To note about this clone: At one boundary the junction diverges from the germline segment, which might be a read error. V gene TRBV6-5 combines with J gene TRBJ1-4; TRBD1 agrees at 7 bases. Germline V CDR1 and CDR2: MNHEY, SVGAGI. CDR3 length: 16 residues. CDR3 DNA: TGTGCCAGCAGCTACTGGTGGACAGGCCGGAGGGACAAACTGTTCTTT. Protein sequence: CASSYWWTGRRDKLFF.

This clone was detected a few times. The CDR3 is CASSQDSGKANYGYTF. In DNA form, the CDR3 reads TGTGCCAGCAGCCAAGATTCGGGGAAAGCTAACTATGGCTACACCTTC. J is TRBJ1-2 and V is TRBV14; no definite D call. The CDR3 consists of 16 residues. Per germline, CDR1 SGHDN and CDR2 FVKESK. V lost 0 bases and J lost 0, with 11 bases in between.

About this clone: The conserved phenylalanine or tryptophan is not found at the CDR3 terminus, so this likely reflects a read error. The limits of the CDR3 on the DNA are not certain, so only TCRdb's listed CDR3 is given. The chain joins TRBV28 to TRBJ2-1. From germline, CDR1 is MDHEN and CDR2 SYDVKM. 16 amino acids form the CDR3, both terminal residues included. The CDR3 here is CARSLVGGSSYNEHFC.

V gene TRBV27 combines with J gene TRBJ1-3; D is possibly TRBD1 (6 bases). Germline V gene data show CDR1 as MNHEY and CDR2 as SMNVEV (reference sequence). V was shortened by 6 bases and J by 2 bases, with 14 bases between the two germline ends. This CDR3 has 15 amino acids. The CDR3 region has the DNA TGTGCCAGCAGCAGGGGTAAGGTCCCTGGAAACACCATATATTTT. This sequence encodes CASSRGKVPGNTIYF.

The chain carries TRBV12-3 or TRBV12-4 and TRBJ2-3; D is uncertain. Trimming cost V 10 bases and J 0 bases, with 14 bases left between them. The CDR3 has 14 residues. The CDR3 here is CATKVAASTDTQYF. Written as DNA, the CDR3 is TGTGCCACCAAGGTCGCAGCTAGCACAGATACGCAGTATTTT.

This clone has just a few counts. V and J are TRBV15 and TRBJ2-2, with D hard to call. This CDR3 contains 14 residues. The V gene lost 2 bases and the J gene lost 7 bases, with 11 bases spanning the gap. Germline V gives CDR1 LNHNV, CDR2 YYDKDF (reference sequence). In DNA form, the CDR3 reads TGTGCCACCAGCAGAAATAGGGTACACGGGGAGCTGTTTTTT. It codes for CATSRNRVHGELFF.

The V and J genes are TRBV19 and TRBJ2-2, with D unclear. Germline V CDR1 and CDR2: LNHDA, SQIVND (reference sequence). The V and J ends lost 3 bases and 7 bases respectively, with 6 bases between them. The CDR3 runs to 12 residues. The CDR3 DNA reads TGTGCCAGTAGTATCGGCTACGGGGAGCTGTTTTTT. Protein sequence: CASSIGYGELFF.

The chain has TRBV20-1 and TRBJ2-1, with D perhaps TRBD1 (5 bases). The germline V gene has CDR1 DFQATT and CDR2 SNEGSKA (reference sequence). The CDR3 is 16 amino acids. V lost 5 bases and J 0 bases, leaving 17 bases between the germline ends. CDR3 amino acids: CSAPVSVRGSYNEQFF. DNA of the CDR3: TGCAGTGCTCCCGTTTCTGTAAGGGGCTCCTACAATGAGCAGTTCTTC.

At least ten counts were recorded for this clone. This sequence joins TRBV5-8 and TRBJ1-2; TRBD1 matches 7 bases. Germline values: CDR1 SGHTS, CDR2 YDEGEE. This CDR3 is 14 amino acids long. V shed 4 bases and J 5 bases; nucleotides not matched to a gene: 8. The chain's CDR3 is CASSIGGASYGYTF. CDR3 sequence (DNA): TGTGCCAGCAGCATAGGGGGCGCAAGTTATGGCTACACCTTC. Supplemented by reference TRBV5-8 and TRBJ1-2, the full variable domain reads EAGVTQSPTHLIKTRGQQATLRCSPISGHTSVYWYQQALGLGLQFLLWYDEGEERNRGNFPPRFSGRQFPNYSSELNVNALELEDSALYLCASSIGGASYGYTFGSGTRLTVV.

This clone is labeled as medium-sized. The rearrangement links TRBV20-1 to TRBJ1-2; tentatively, D is TRBD1 (5 bases). Trimming took off 1 base at V and 2 bases at J, with 8 bases between the two ends. The CDR3 is 13 residues long. Germline lookup yields CDR1 DFQATT and CDR2 SNEGSKA (reference sequence). CDR3 bases: TGCAGTGCTAGAGTACAGGCAAACTATGGCTACACCTTC. Amino acids: CSARVQANYGYTF.

The V call is TRBV5-5, the J call TRBJ2-1; D is possibly TRBD1 (7 bases). Germline V gives CDR1 SGHKS, CDR2 YYEKEE (reference sequence). V dropped 4 bases and J dropped 3 bases, with 14 bases sitting between them. The CDR3 is 15 amino acids. The DNA of the CDR3 is TGTGCCAGCAGCAAGGCGCGGGACAGCTACAATGAGCAGTTCTTC. This codes for CASSKARDSYNEQFF.

The rearrangement links TRBV10-3 to TRBJ1-2, with unresolved D. Trimming removed 8 bases from V and 6 bases from J, with 25 bases in between. The CDR3 is made up of 16 amino acids. The V gene's germline CDR1 is ENHRY and CDR2 SYGVKD. The CDR3 nucleotides are TGTGCCATCCTTCGGGAAGGTCTTTCAGGTGACGATGGCTACACCTTC. Translating it yields CAILREGLSGDDGYTF.

This clone came up a few times. An end of the junction differs from the germline gene, which may be a read error. This sequence joins TRBV27 and TRBJ2-6, with a possible D match to TRBD1 (5 bases). The CDR3 length is 19 residues. Germline values: CDR1 MNHEY, CDR2 SMNVEV (reference sequence). The CDR3 DNA reads as TGTGCCAGCAGTATATCCCCGACAAGGACAACAACGGGGGCCAACGTCCTGACTTTC. Amino acids: CASSISPTRTTTGANVLTF.

In its sample, this clone was seen a few times. As DNA, the CDR3 is TGTGCCAGCAGTTACCTGGGCAATGAGCAGTTCTTC. It yields the protein CASSYLGNEQFF. The chain uses TRBV6-2 or TRBV6-3 and TRBJ2-1, with D hard to call. Germline lookup yields CDR1 MNHEY and CDR2 SVGEGT. This CDR3 contains 12 residues. V was clipped by 2 bases and J by 6 bases, with 5 bases between them.

This rearrangement joins TRBV6-1 to TRBJ2-2; 7 nucleotides match TRBD1. The CDR3 is 14 amino acids. The J segment lost 4 bases and the V segment lost 8 bases, leaving 7 bases of the junction unmatched. Germline V gene sequence: CDR1 MNHNS, CDR2 SASEGT. For the CDR3, the DNA is TGTGCCAGCCGCCCCGGGGACAGCACCGGGGAGCTGTTTTTT. Its translation: CASRPGDSTGELFF.

The V and J genes are TRBV6-1 and TRBJ2-3; D may be TRBD1 (6 bases). Germline loops: CDR1 MNHNS, CDR2 SASEGT. CDR3 length equals 15 residues. Trimming shortened V by 5 bases and J by 4 bases, and 16 bases separated the two germline ends. CDR3 bases: TGTGCCAGCAGTCAAACAGGGCTAGGCGCAGATACGCAGTATTTT. Its protein product is CASSQTGLGADTQYF.

This clone was seen at least ten times. At the DNA level, this CDR3 is encoded by other sequences in the same sample as well. V usage is TRBV5-6 and J usage is TRBJ1-5; 9 nucleotides match TRBD1. V was clipped by 4 bases and J by 6 bases; unmatched bases: 11. The CDR3 is 16 residues long. The V gene's germline CDR1 is SGHDT and CDR2 YYEEEE. The CDR3 spells CASSPGTGGAGQPQHF. The CDR3 DNA reads as TGTGCCAGCAGCCCGGGTACAGGGGGCGCGGGTCAGCCCCAGCATTTT.

The genes are TRBV15 and TRBJ2-1; 13 nucleotides agree with TRBD2. J gave up 7 bases and V 8 bases, and 5 bases lay outside the gene matches. This CDR3 is built from 14 residues. CDR1 is LNHNV and CDR2 is YYDKDF in the germline V gene (reference sequence). This CDR3 is CATRGTSGANEQFF. DNA for the CDR3: TGTGCCACCCGGGGGACTAGCGGGGCAAATGAGCAGTTCTTC. The full variable domain, with the rest looked up from reference TRBV15 and TRBJ2-1, is DAMVIQNPRYQVTQFGKPVTLSCSQTLNHNVMYWYQQKSSQAPKLLFHYYDKDFNNEADTPDNFQSRRPNTSFCFLDIRSPGLGDTAMYLCATRGTSGANEQFFGPGTRLTVL.